Listed below are T cell receptor beta chains from one sample, sequenced in a study of vaccination effects on CD4 cells after COVID-19. Produced via immunoSEQ multiplex PCR; TCRdb's table is partial and in-frame only. Among 20,000 to 25,000 clones listed, over 65% were seen once. For these receptors, no antigen is known. The source material was CD4+ T cells from PBMCs cultured with HCoV-NL63 spike peptides, sampled before COVID-19 vaccination. The source of these receptors is a human donor who received a COVID-19 vaccine. Both conserved end residues are part of each CDR3. The D gene is left open where the match is weak. Size tells how often a clone was seen (once, few, many) or the class of an expanded clone, and some rows leave it out.

NA	TRBV10-3	TRBD2	TRBJ2-1	TGTGCCATCAGTTCCGGGACTAGCGGGGCGAATGAGCAGTTCTTC	CAISSGTSGANEQFF
NA	TRBV6-1	NA	TRBJ2-7	TGTGCCAGCAGTGAAGGCGAGAGGGCCTACGAGCAGTACTTC	CASSEGERAYEQYF
NA	TRBV5-8	TRBD2	TRBJ2-3	TGTGCCAGCAGCGGCACTAGCGAACAATCAGATACGCAGTATTTT	CASSGTSEQSDTQYF
NA	TRBV19	NA	TRBJ2-5	TGTGCCAGTAGCTCCTCAAAAGAGACCCAGTACTTC	CASSSSKETQYF
NA	TRBV29-1	TRBD1	TRBJ1-2	TGCAGCGTTGAACACAGGGGGCTGGCTAACTATGGCTACACCTTC	CSVEHRGLANYGYTF
NA	TRBV5-4	TRBD1	TRBJ2-3	TGTGCCAGCAGCTCGAAGACAGGGGTGAGGACAGATACGCAGTATTTT	CASSSKTGVRTDTQYF
NA	TRBV11-2	NA	TRBJ2-2	TGTGCCAGCGGGCTAGGACTCACCGGGGAGCTGTTTTTT	CASGLGLTGELFF
NA	TRBV2	TRBD2	TRBJ2-1	TGTGCCAGAAAGGGACTAGATGTGAGTGAGCAGTTCTTC	CARKGLDVSEQFF
once	TRBV30	NA	TRBJ1-1	TGTGCCTGGAGAGGCGAGAACACTGAAGCTTTCTTT	CAWRGENTEAFF
NA	TRBV7-2	TRBD2	TRBJ2-1	TGTGCCAGCAGGACTAGCGGCAAAAGGAATGAGCAGTTCTTC	CASRTSGKRNEQFF
once	TRBV3-1/TRBV3-2	TRBD2	TRBJ2-5	TGTGCCAGCAGCCAAAGACTAGCCCAAGAGACCCAGTACTTC	CASSQRLAQETQYF
NA	TRBV30	NA	TRBJ1-6	TGTGCCTGGAGCGCCCGGGGGAATTCACCCCTCCACTTT	CAWSARGNSPLHF
NA	TRBV2	TRBD2	TRBJ2-3	TGTGCCAGCCGACTAGCGGGAGTCACAGATACGCAGTATTTT	CASRLAGVTDTQYF
NA	TRBV7-9	NA	TRBJ1-1	TGTGCCAGCAGCTTAGGGGGGGTTAGGACTGAAGCTTTCTTT	CASSLGGVRTEAFF
once	TRBV2	NA	TRBJ1-1	TGTGCCAGCAGCGTTGACAGGCCTATGGGGGCTGAAGCTTTCTTT	CASSVDRPMGAEAFF
NA	TRBV5-1	TRBD1	TRBJ2-1	TGCGCCAGCACCATCCAACTCGGGACAGGGATGGTCAATGAGCAGTTCTTC	CASTIQLGTGMVNEQFF
NA	TRBV19	TRBD1	TRBJ1-6	TGTGCCAGTAGCTCCGGGACAGGGTGGAATTCACCCCTCCACTTT	CASSSGTGWNSPLHF
NA	TRBV24-1	NA	TRBJ2-2	TGTGCCACCAGCGGACAGAGAAACACCGGGGAGCTGTTTTTT	CATSGQRNTGELFF
NA	TRBV5-8	NA	TRBJ2-3	TGTGCCAGCAGCTTGGAGGCAGGGACGACAGATACGCAGTATTTT	CASSLEAGTTDTQYF
NA	TRBV27	TRBD1	TRBJ2-1	TGTGCCAGCAGTTCGACCTCCGGACAGGGGGCTTATAATGAGCAGTTCTTC	CASSSTSGQGAYNEQFF
NA	TRBV6-5	NA	TRBJ1-2	TGTGCCAGCAGTTACTCGGGGGGGGACGCCTATGGCTACACCTTC	CASSYSGGDAYGYTF
NA	TRBV6-4	TRBD2	TRBJ2-3	TGTGCCAGCAGTGGGCTAGCGGGAGAAGGGACAGATACGCAGTATTTT	CASSGLAGEGTDTQYF
NA	TRBV12-3/TRBV12-4	NA	TRBJ1-3	TGTGCCAGCAGTTCAGTGGCTAGAAACACCATATATTTT	CASSSVARNTIYF
NA	TRBV3-1/TRBV3-2	TRBD1	TRBJ1-3	TGTGCCAGCAGCCAAACCCTAACAGGGGCTGGAAACACCATATATTTT	CASSQTLTGAGNTIYF
NA	TRBV6-5	TRBD1	TRBJ1-1	TGTGCCAGCAGCTTCACAGGGGACACTGAAGCTTTCTTT	CASSFTGDTEAFF
once	TRBV2	TRBD2	TRBJ2-7	TGTGCCACAGGACTAGCGGGAAGGGGGGAGCAGTACTTC	CATGLAGRGEQYF
NA	TRBV7-8	NA	TRBJ2-4	TGTGCCAGCAGCTTAGTTTTCTGGGGGGCCAAAAACATTCAGTACTTC	CASSLVFWGAKNIQYF
NA	TRBV12-3/TRBV12-4	NA	TRBJ2-7	TGTGCCAGCAGTTTGCAGGGATACGAGCAGTACTTC	CASSLQGYEQYF
NA	TRBV10-3	TRBD2	TRBJ2-1	TGTGCCATCAGTGAAGGGACTAGCGGATTCAATGAGCAGTTCTTC	CAISEGTSGFNEQFF
NA	TRBV5-1	TRBD2	TRBJ2-3	TGCGCCAGCAGCTTCGGACTAGCGGGGGACACAGATACGCAGTATTTT	CASSFGLAGDTDTQYF
few	TRBV30	NA	TRBJ1-2	TGTGCCTGGACGAGTAGGGCCAGGGGTAACTATGGCTACACCTTC	CAWTSRARGNYGYTF
few	TRBV5-1	TRBD1	TRBJ2-2	TGCGCCAGCAGCTTGGGACAGGGTAACACCGGGGAGCTGTTTTTT	CASSLGQGNTGELFF
NA	TRBV29-1	NA	TRBJ1-3	TGCAGCGTCCATGGCGGGGTCGGGGGAAACACCATATATTTT	CSVHGGVGGNTIYF
once	TRBV3-1/TRBV3-2	NA	TRBJ1-4	TGTGCCAGCAGCCAAGGTCAGATTATTGCAACTAATGAAAAACTGTTTTTT	CASSQGQIIATNEKLFF
NA	TRBV6-4	NA	TRBJ2-2	TGTGCCAGTCGGGGGAGGTCGAACACCGGGGAGCTGTTTTTT	CASRGRSNTGELFF
NA	TRBV29-1	TRBD1	TRBJ2-3	TGCAGCGTTGAAGATATAAAGACAGGGGGCACAGATACGCAGTATTTT	CSVEDIKTGGTDTQYF
once	TRBV11-2	TRBD2	TRBJ2-5	TGTGCCAGCAGCTTAGATTCACTAGCGGGAGAGACCCAGTACTTC	CASSLDSLAGETQYF
NA	TRBV5-1	TRBD1	TRBJ2-3	TGCGCCAGCGCCGGGACAGGGGTATCAGATACGCAGTATTTT	CASAGTGVSDTQYF
NA	TRBV7-9	NA	TRBJ2-7	TGTGCCAGCAGACAATCGGCAGGCTACGAGCAGTACTTC	CASRQSAGYEQYF
once	TRBV30	TRBD2	TRBJ2-3	TGTGCCTGGAGACTAGCGGGGGGAACAGATACGCAGTATTTT	CAWRLAGGTDTQYF